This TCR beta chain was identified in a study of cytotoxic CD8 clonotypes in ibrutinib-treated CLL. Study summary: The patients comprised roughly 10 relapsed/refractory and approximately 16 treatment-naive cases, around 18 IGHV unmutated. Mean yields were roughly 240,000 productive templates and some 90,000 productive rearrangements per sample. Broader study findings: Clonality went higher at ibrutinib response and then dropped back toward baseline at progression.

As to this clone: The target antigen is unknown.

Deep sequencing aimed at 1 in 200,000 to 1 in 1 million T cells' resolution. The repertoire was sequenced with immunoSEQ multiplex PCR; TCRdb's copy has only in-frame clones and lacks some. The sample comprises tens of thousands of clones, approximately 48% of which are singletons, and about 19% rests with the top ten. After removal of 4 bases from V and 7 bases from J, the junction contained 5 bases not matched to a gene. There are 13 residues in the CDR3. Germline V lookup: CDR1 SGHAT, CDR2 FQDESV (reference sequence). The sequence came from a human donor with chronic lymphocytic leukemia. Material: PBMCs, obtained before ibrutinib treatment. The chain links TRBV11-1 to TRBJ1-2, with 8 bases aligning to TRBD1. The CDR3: CASSSDRAGGYTF. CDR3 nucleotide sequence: TGTGCCAGCAGCTCGGACAGGGCGGGTGGCTACACCTTC.